The subject of this entry is one T cell receptor beta chain. This clone occurred a few times. Its antigen remains undetermined. Nothing much larger sits one base from this clone, and base qualities are not available. The sample's time point label is to be understood as: baseline before oral tofacitinib. From alopecia areata patients, peripheral blood was collected along with lesional scalp punch biopsies. After PBMCs were isolated by density centrifugation and stained for CD3, CD4 and CD8, a FACSAria was used to sort CD4+ and CD8+ T cells. CDR1 ENHRY and CDR2 SYGVKD are derived from the germline V gene. Its CDR3 holds 17 amino acids, cysteine through phenylalanine. Left in the record is the CDR3 DNA by itself, 51 bases read in frame from the first base. Trimming takes 0 bases from V and 0 bases from J, and the germline ends sit 14 bases apart. The sample comes from a study of CD8+ T cells in alopecia areata (dated by TCRdb to the late 2010s). Looking at the study overall: Treated patients were enrolled in an open-label pilot trial of oral tofacitinib, 5 to 10 mg twice daily, for moderate-to-severe alopecia areata. High-throughput TCRbeta sequencing was used to examine T cell clonal expansion in alopecia areata in both the C3H/HeJ mouse model and human patients. TCRbeta CDR3 regions were amplified by immunoSEQ multiplex PCR with 35 Vbeta forward and 13 Jbeta reverse primers. Patients received tofacitinib for 6 to 18 months and were then followed off drug for 6 months to check for delayed response and recurrence. RNA was extracted with the PAXgene miRNA kit for fixed scalp, the miRNeasy kit for PBMCs, and the RNeasy kit for mouse skin. In humans, TCRbeta sequencing was performed on scalp tissue and on sorted CD4+ and CD8+ peripheral blood T cells from healthy controls and from patients with patchy or totalis/universalis alopecia areata. Scalp clonality was compared across normal scalp (n=4), patchy alopecia areata scalp (n=8), and alopecia totalis/universalis scalp (n=8). Tofacitinib-treated patients had biopsies at baseline and at 4 and 24 weeks of treatment, with a later scalp biopsy in several patients.

Study-wide findings and limitations: Higher clonality and more expanded CD8+ clones were observed in lesional scalp than in normal scalp, particularly in alopecia totalis/universalis, a finding suggestive of antigenic drive. Shared TCR sequences between patients were less evident than in mice, which may be partly attributable to HLA diversity in the patient population. Resident alphabeta T cells in normal human skin are also sequenced, complicating scalp TCR repertoire analysis, unlike mouse skin dominated by gammadelta T cells.

The library was produced with the immunoSEQ multiplex PCR assay. RNA was extracted from all samples and reverse transcribed into cDNA, which served as template for TCR sequencing. SuperScript III was used to make first-strand cDNA, primed with a 2:1 mix of oligo-dT and random hexamers. A synthetic immune receptor repertoire was used to assess amplification bias, and residual bias was removed computationally. The paper's data handling went like this. After raw reads were preprocessed to remove errors, the CDR3 was defined following IMGT conventions as running from the conserved cysteine to phenylalanine. Clonality was calculated as 1 minus Shannon entropy normalized by log2 of the number of productive unique TCRs. Whether scalp clones were CD4 or CD8 was inferred by matching scalp TCRbeta sequences against CD4 and CD8 repertoires sorted from blood. TCRdb took this table from immuneACCESS and kept in-frame rearrangements with V and J called. Such tables lack part of the clones; where checked against another copy, unresolved V genes explain under half of the gap, and the rest is unexplained. D and trimming were read from the DNA, whereas the V and J calls and clone size are those reported in that table. In this sample the table shows about 180,000 clones, around 63% of which occur a single time. The ten biggest clones cover roughly 1.7% of the sample.

Specimen: CD4+ T cells sorted from blood, collected at week 0. The sequence was obtained from a human donor with alopecia areata. The chain links TRBV10-3 with TRBJ1-1; no D gene is confidently identified. The DNA reads TGTGCCATCAGTGAGTCTGAGACCCAGTCAATGAACACTGAAGCTTTCTTT. This sequence encodes CAISESETQSMNTEAFF.